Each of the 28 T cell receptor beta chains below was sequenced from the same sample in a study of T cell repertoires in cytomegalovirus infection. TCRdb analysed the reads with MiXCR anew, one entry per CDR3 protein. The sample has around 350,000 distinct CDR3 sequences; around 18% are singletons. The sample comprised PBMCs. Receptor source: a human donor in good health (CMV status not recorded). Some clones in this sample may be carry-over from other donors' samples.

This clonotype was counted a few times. CDR3 residues: CASSLFRGNQPQHF. The CDR3 bases are TGTGCCAGCAGTTTATTTCGGGGGAATCAGCCCCAGCATTTT. This rearrangement joins TRBV28 to TRBJ1-5, with a possible D match to TRBD1 (5 bases). Trimming cost V 1 base and J 4 bases, with 8 bases left between them. The CDR3 is 14 residues long. Germline CDR1 and CDR2: MDHEN and SYDVKM.

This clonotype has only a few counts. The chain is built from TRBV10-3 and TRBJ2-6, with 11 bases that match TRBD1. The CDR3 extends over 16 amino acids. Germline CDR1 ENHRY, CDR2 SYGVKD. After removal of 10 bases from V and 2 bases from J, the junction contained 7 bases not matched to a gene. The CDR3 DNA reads TGTGCCAGTAGCGGACAGGGGGCAGCTGGGGCCAACGTCCTGACTTTC. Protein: CASSGQGAAGANVLTF.

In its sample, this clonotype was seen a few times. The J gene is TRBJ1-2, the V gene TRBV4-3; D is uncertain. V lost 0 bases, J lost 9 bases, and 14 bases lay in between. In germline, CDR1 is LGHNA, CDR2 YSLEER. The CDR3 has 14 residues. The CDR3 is CASSQDRPFGSYTF. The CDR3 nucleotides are TGCGCCAGCAGCCAAGATCGTCCCTTCGGGAGCTACACCTTC.

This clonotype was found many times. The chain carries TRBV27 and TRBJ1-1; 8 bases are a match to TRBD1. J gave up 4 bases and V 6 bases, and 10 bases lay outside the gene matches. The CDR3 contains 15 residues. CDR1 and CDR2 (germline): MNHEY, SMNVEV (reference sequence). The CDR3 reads CASSLGRGLSTEAFF. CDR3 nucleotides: TGTGCCAGCAGCCTCGGCAGGGGGCTTAGCACTGAAGCTTTCTTT.

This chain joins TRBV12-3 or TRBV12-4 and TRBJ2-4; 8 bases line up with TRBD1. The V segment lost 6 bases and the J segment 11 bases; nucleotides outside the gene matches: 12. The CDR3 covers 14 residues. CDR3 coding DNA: TGTGCCAGCAGGGCCGGACAGGGTTTAGGCGTTCAGTACTTC. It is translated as CASRAGQGLGVQYF.

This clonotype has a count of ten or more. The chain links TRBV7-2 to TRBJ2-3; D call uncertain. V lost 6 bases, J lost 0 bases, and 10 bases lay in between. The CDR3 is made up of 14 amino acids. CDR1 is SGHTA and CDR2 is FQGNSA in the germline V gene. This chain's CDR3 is CASSWWVSTDTQYF. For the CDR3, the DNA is TGTGCCAGCAGTTGGTGGGTTAGCACAGATACGCAGTATTTT.

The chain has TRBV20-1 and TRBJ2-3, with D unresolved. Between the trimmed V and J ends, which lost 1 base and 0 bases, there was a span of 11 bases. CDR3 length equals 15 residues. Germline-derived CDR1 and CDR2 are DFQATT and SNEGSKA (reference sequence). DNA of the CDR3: TGCAGTGCTAGAGTGCCGGCGGCTAGCACAGATACGCAGTATTTT. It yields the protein CSARVPAASTDTQYF.

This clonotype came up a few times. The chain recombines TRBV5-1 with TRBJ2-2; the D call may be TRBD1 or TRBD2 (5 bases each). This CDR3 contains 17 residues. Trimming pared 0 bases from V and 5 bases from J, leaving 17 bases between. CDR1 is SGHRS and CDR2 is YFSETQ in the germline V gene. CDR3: CASSLGTGTIGTGELFF. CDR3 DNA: TGCGCCAGCAGCTTGGGAACCGGGACGATCGGTACCGGGGAGCTGTTTTTT.

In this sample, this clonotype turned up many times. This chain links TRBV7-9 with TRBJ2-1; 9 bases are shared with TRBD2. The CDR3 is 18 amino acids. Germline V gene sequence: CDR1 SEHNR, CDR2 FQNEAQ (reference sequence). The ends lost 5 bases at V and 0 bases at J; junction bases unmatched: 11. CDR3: CASSNQAGGPSSYNEQFF. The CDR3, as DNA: TGTGCCAGCAGCAACCAAGCGGGAGGACCTAGCTCCTACAATGAGCAGTTCTTC.

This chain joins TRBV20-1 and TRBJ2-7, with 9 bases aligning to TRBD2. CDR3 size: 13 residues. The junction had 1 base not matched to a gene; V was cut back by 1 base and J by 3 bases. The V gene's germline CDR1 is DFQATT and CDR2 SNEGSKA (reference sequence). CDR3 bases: TGCAGTGCTAGAGGGACTAGCGACTACGAGCAGTACTTC. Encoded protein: CSARGTSDYEQYF.

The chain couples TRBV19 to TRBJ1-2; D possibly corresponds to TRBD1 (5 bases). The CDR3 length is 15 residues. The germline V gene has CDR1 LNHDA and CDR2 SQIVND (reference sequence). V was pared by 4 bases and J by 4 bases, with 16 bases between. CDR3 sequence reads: CASSTAHGAVYGYTF. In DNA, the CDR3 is TGTGCCAGTAGTACTGCACACGGGGCTGTCTATGGCTACACCTTC.

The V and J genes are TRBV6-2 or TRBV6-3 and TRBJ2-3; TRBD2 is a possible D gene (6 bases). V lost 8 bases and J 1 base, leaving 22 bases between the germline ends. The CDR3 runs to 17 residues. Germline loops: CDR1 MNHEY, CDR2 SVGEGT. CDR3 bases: TGTGCCAGCTTAACCACGACTAGACCAGAGGGCACAGATACGCAGTATTTT. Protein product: CASLTTTRPEGTDTQYF.

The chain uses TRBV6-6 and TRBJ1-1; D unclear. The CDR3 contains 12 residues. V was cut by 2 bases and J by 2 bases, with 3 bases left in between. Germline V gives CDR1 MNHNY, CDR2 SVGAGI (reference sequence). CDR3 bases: TGTGCCAGCAGTTACCCCAACACTGAAGCTTTCTTT. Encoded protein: CASSYPNTEAFF.

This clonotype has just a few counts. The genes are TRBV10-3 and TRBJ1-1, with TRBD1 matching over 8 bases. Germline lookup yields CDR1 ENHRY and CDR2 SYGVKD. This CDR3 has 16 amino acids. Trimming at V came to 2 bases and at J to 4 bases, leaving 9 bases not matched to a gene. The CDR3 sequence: CAISETSKTGATEAFF. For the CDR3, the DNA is TGTGCCATCAGTGAGACTAGCAAGACAGGGGCCACTGAAGCTTTCTTT.

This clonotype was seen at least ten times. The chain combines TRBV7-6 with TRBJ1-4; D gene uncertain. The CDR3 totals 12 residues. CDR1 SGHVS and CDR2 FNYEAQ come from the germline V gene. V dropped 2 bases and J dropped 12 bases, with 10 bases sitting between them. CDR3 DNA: TGTGCCAGCAGCTTATTTGGAGAGGAACTGTTTTTT. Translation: CASSLFGEELFF. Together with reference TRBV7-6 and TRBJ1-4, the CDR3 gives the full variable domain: GAGVSQSPRYKVTKRGQDVALRCDPISGHVSLYWYRQALGQGPEFLTYFNYEAQQDKSGLPNDRFSAERPEGSISTLTIQRTEQRDSAMYRCASSLFGEELFFGSGTQLSVL.

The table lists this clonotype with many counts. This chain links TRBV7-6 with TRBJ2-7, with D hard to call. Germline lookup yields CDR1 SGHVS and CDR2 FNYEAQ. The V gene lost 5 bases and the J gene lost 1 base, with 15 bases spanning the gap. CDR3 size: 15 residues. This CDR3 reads CASSPAPSWSYEQYF. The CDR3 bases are TGTGCCAGCAGCCCAGCCCCAAGTTGGTCCTACGAGCAGTACTTC.

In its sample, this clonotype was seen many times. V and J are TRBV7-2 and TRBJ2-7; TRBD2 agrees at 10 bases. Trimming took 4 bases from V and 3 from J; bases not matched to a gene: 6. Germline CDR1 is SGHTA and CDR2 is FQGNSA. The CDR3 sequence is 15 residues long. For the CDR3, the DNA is TGTGCCAGCAGCTCCTGGACTAGCGGTAACTACGAGCAGTACTTC. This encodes CASSSWTSGNYEQYF.

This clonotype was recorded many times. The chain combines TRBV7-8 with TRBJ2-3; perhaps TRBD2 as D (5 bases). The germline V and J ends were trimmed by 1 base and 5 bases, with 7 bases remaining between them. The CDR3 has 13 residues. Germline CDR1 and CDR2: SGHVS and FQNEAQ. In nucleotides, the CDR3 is TGTGCCAGCAGCTTAGATCGGGGAGATACGCAGTATTTT. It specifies CASSLDRGDTQYF.

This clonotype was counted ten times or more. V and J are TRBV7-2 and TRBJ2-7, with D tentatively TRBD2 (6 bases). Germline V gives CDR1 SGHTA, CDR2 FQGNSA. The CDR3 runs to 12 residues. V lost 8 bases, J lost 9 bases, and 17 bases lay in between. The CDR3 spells CASGESDYRQYF. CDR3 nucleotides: TGTGCCAGCGGCGAGTCGGACTACCGGCAGTACTTC.

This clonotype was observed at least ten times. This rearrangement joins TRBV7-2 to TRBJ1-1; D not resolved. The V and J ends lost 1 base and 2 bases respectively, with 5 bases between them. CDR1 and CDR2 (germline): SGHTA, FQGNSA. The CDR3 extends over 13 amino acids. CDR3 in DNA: TGTGCCAGCAGCTTAGTCATAAACACTGAAGCTTTCTTT. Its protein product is CASSLVINTEAFF.

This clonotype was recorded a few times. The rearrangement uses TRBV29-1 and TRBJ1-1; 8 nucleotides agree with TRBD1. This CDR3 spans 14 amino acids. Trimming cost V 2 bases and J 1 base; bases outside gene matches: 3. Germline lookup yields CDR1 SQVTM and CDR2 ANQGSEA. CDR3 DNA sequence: TGCAGCGTTGAACAAGGACAGGGGAACACTGAAGCTTTCTTT. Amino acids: CSVEQGQGNTEAFF.

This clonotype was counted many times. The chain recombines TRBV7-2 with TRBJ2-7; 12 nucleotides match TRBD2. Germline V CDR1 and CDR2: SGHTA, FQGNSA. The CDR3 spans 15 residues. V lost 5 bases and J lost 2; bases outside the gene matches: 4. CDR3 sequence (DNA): TGTGCCAGCAGCACCCGACTAGCGGGAGCCTACGAGCAGTACTTC. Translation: CASSTRLAGAYEQYF.

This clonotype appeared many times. The CDR3 sequence is CASSFSMRTQYF. CDR3 bases: TGTGCCAGCAGCTTCTCTATGAGGACCCAGTACTTC. The chain has TRBV7-2 and TRBJ2-5; D is uncertain. Germline CDR1 reads SGHTA; CDR2 reads FQGNSA. V lost 3 bases and J lost 7, with 9 bases in between. The CDR3 runs 12 residues. Variable domain in full (rest from reference TRBV7-2 and TRBJ2-5): GAGVSQSPSNKVTEKGKDVELRCDPISGHTALYWYRQSLGQGLEFLIYFQGNSAPDKSGLPSDRFSAERTGGSVSTLTIQRTQQEDSAVYLCASSFSMRTQYFGPGTRLLVL.

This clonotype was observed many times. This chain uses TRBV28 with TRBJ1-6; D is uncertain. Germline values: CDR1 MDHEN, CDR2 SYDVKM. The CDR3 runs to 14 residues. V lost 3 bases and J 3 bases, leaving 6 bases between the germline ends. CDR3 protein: CASSLGGYNSPLHF. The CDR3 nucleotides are TGTGCCAGCAGTTTGGGTGGCTATAATTCACCCCTCCACTTT. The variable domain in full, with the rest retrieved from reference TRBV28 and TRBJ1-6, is DVKVTQSSRYLVKRTGEKVFLECVQDMDHENMFWYRQDPGLGLRLIYFSYDVKMKEKGDIPEGYSVSREKKERFSLILESASTNQTSMYLCASSLGGYNSPLHFGNGTRLTVT.

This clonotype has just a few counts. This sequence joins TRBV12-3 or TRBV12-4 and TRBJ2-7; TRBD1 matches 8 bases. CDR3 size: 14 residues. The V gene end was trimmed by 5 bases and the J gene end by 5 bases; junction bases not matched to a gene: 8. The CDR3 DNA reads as TGTGCCAGCAGTCAAACCGACAGGGGCAACGAGCAGTACTTC. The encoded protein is CASSQTDRGNEQYF.

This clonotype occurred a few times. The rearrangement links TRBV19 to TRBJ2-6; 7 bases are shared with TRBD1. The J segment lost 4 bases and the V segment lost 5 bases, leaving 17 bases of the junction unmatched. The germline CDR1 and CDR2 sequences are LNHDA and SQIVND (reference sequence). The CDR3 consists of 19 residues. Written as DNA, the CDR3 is TGTGCCAGTAGTGAGTGGACCAAAAGGGACAGCCCCGGGGCCAACGTCCTGACTTTC. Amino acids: CASSEWTKRDSPGANVLTF. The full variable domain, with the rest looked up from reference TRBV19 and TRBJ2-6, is DGGITQSPKYLFRKEGQNVTLSCEQNLNHDAMYWYRQDPGQGLRLIYYSQIVNDFQKGDIAEGYSVSREKKESFPLTVTSAQKNPTAFYLCASSEWTKRDSPGANVLTFGAGSRLTVL.

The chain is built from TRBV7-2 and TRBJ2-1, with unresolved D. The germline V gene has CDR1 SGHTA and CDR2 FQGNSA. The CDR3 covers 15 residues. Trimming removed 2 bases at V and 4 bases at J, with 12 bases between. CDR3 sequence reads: CASSLSPGRYNEQFF. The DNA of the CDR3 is TGTGCCAGCAGCTTATCCCCCGGACGTTACAATGAGCAGTTCTTC.

The CDR3 DNA follows: TGCAGTGCTAGCGTAGACAGGACCGGGGAGCTGTTTTTT. It encodes CSASVDRTGELFF. This chain joins TRBV20-1 and TRBJ2-2; TRBD1 is a possible D gene (6 bases). The V gene lost 3 bases and the J gene lost 5 bases, with 10 bases spanning the gap. CDR3 size: 13 residues. Germline values: CDR1 DFQATT, CDR2 SNEGSKA (reference sequence).